This T cell receptor beta chain was sequenced in a study of blood T cell repertoires in COVID-19. For the study at large: From T cells, B-cell-depleted T cells, or PBMCs came the material, which was cDNA or gDNA.

Some clones are missing from TCRdb's copy, which holds only in-frame ones; the method was immunoSEQ multiplex PCR. The sample records approximately 190,000 clones, under 90% being singletons. The V gene's germline CDR1 is MNHEY and CDR2 SMNVEV (reference sequence). V gave up 2 bases and J gave up 2 bases; unmatched junction bases: 4. The CDR3 length is 15 residues. The sequencing input was peripheral blood. This TCR was recovered from a man aged 25-45 years with active or convalescent COVID-19. The V call is TRBV27, the J call TRBJ2-7, with TRBD2 identical over 9 bases. In DNA form, the CDR3 reads TGTGCCAGCAGTTTAGGGGCTAGCGGGGCCTACGAGCAGTACGTC. Translating it yields CASSLGASGAYEQYV.